The 30 T cell receptor beta chains given below trace back to one sample, sequenced in a study of blood T cells in healthy people across ages. Combining a sample-barcoded 5' primer with a J-beta primer mix, a second PCR ran for 7 to 11 cycles. One entry per CDR3 protein, called by TCRdb with MiXCR from the 5' RACE reads. Here the sample spans 650,000 to 800,000 distinct CDR3 sequences, over 40% being singletons. The sample comprised blood. Source of these receptors: a woman older than 75 in good health.

This chain joins TRBV28 and TRBJ1-2; tentatively, D is TRBD1 (6 bases). The CDR3 totals 16 residues. Between the trimmed V and J ends, which lost 2 bases and 5 bases, there was a span of 18 bases. The germline V gene encodes CDR1 MDHEN and CDR2 SYDVKM. CDR3 DNA sequence: TGTGCCAGCAGTTTAGCCCCAGGACAGCCAGGATATGGCTACACCTTC. It is translated as CASSLAPGQPGYGYTF.

This chain links TRBV5-1 with TRBJ1-1; TRBD1 matches at 9 bases. The germline CDR1 and CDR2 sequences are SGHRS and YFSETQ. The CDR3 has 19 amino acids. The V segment lost 4 bases and the J segment 0 bases; nucleotides outside the gene matches: 16. The CDR3 DNA follows: TGCGCCAGCAGCCCTGGGTCTTGGGACAGGGTGGGCATGAACACTGAAGCTTTCTTT. Translated, it gives CASSPGSWDRVGMNTEAFF.

This clonotype turned up a few times. The rearrangement links TRBV20-1 to TRBJ1-6, with D possibly being TRBD1 (5 bases). Deletions cut 4 bases from V and 7 bases from J, with 11 bases between. Germline CDR1 and CDR2: DFQATT and SNEGSKA (reference sequence). The CDR3 spans 13 residues. Written as DNA, the CDR3 is TGCAGTGCTACGCGGCAGGGAAATTCACCCCTCCACTTT. It encodes CSATRQGNSPLHF.

This sequence joins TRBV6-6 and TRBJ2-5; 9 bases fit TRBD1. The J call may be in error: the DNA end matches TRBJ2-7 better. There are 15 residues in the CDR3. CDR1 is MNHNY and CDR2 is SVGAGI in the germline V gene (reference sequence). CDR3 DNA sequence: TGTGCCAGCAGCCGGGTGGACAGGGGAGGCGACGAGCAGTACTTC. Its protein is CASSRVDRGGDEQYF.

Comments on this clonotype: It may be a read error: a sequence one base away is much more abundant. The J gene is TRBJ2-1, the V gene TRBV5-1, with D perhaps matching TRBD2 (6 bases). The germline V and J ends were trimmed by 3 bases and 0 bases, with 10 bases remaining between them. The germline V gene encodes CDR1 SGHRS and CDR2 YFSETQ. This CDR3 is built from 15 residues. The DNA of the CDR3 is TGCGCCAGCAGCTGGATGCGGGGCTCCTACAATGAGCAGTTCTTC. As protein: CASSWMRGSYNEQFF.

The table lists this clonotype with many counts. The chain uses TRBV7-3 and TRBJ2-1, with D perhaps being TRBD1 or TRBD2 (5 bases each). Trimming pared 5 bases from V and 3 bases from J, leaving 14 bases between. The germline CDR1 and CDR2 sequences are SGHTA and FQGTGA. The CDR3 spans 15 residues. The chain's CDR3 is CASSPQTGGYNEQFF. CDR3 nucleotide sequence: TGTGCCAGCAGCCCCCAGACTGGGGGCTACAATGAGCAGTTCTTC.

This clonotype has only a few counts. The chain recombines TRBV14 with TRBJ2-7; weak D call: TRBD2 (6 bases). The germline V gene has CDR1 SGHDN and CDR2 FVKESK. Trimming cost V 0 bases and J 7 bases, with 19 bases left between them. The CDR3 sequence is 16 residues long. This chain's CDR3 is CASSQEPRGGVMEQYF. The CDR3 DNA is TGTGCCAGCAGCCAAGAGCCCCGTGGAGGGGTGATGGAGCAGTACTTC.

This clonotype occurred many times. The CDR3 DNA reads as TGTGCCAGCAGTCCCAAACCGGACTACGAGCAGTACTTC. The encoded protein is CASSPKPDYEQYF. The rearrangement joins TRBV12-3 or TRBV12-4 to TRBJ2-7; D gene unclear. The CDR3 runs to 13 residues. Between the trimmed V and J ends, which lost 5 bases and 3 bases, there was a span of 11 bases.

This clonotype was found a few times. The rearrangement uses TRBV21-1 and TRBJ1-5. TRBV21-1 is given as a pseudogene. This CDR3 contains 13 residues. The CDR3 region has the DNA TGTGCCAGCAGACTAGGGAGCAATCAGCCCCAGCATTTT. Protein sequence: CASRLGSNQPQHF.

In the case of this clonotype: A much larger clone differs from this one at a single base, so this may be a read error. The J gene is TRBJ1-2, the V gene TRBV20-1, with D possibly being TRBD1 (5 bases). CDR3 size: 13 residues. Trimming removed 3 bases from V and 4 bases from J, with 12 bases in between. Germline loops: CDR1 DFQATT, CDR2 SNEGSKA (reference sequence). CDR3: CSASGAQGYGYTF. The DNA for the CDR3 is TGCAGTGCTAGCGGGGCCCAAGGCTATGGCTACACCTTC.

This clonotype was seen at least ten times. This rearrangement joins TRBV20-1 to TRBJ2-1; 9 nucleotides agree with TRBD2. Germline values: CDR1 DFQATT, CDR2 SNEGSKA (reference sequence). J was trimmed by 7 bases and V by 3 bases; bases with no gene match: 10. The CDR3 is made up of 15 amino acids. The CDR3 nucleotides read TGCAGTGCTAGGTCGGGGGCGGGGGGGGCTAATGAGCAGTTCTTC. Translation gives CSARSGAGGANEQFF.

This clonotype was observed many times. The rearrangement joins TRBV3-1 to TRBJ1-5, with D perhaps matching TRBD1 (6 bases). Per germline, CDR1 LGHDT and CDR2 YNNKEL (reference sequence). V was pared by 5 bases and J by 9 bases, with 8 bases between. The CDR3 sequence is 11 residues long. The CDR3 bases are TGTGCCAGCAGCGAGGGGGGGCCCCAGCATTTT. Encoded protein: CASSEGGPQHF. The full variable domain, its missing parts supplied by reference TRBV3-1 and TRBJ1-5, is DTAVSQTPKYLVTQMGNDKSIKCEQNLGHDTMYWYKQDSKKFLKIMFSYNNKELIINETVPNRFSPKSPDKAHLNLHINSLELGDSAVYFCASSEGGPQHFGDGTRLSIL.

The chain uses TRBV27 and TRBJ2-7; maybe TRBD1 (6 bases). The CDR3 has 14 residues. The germline V gene encodes CDR1 MNHEY and CDR2 SMNVEV (reference sequence). Trimming pared 5 bases from V and 4 bases from J, leaving 15 bases between. CDR3 DNA sequence: TGTGCCAGCAGTCCCGGGGACACTCGGTACGAGCAGTACTTC. Protein: CASSPGDTRYEQYF.

Note on this clonotype: The junction and the germline gene differ at one end; a read error may be behind it. This chain links TRBV20-1 with TRBJ1-5; D remains ambiguous. Germline values: CDR1 DFQATT, CDR2 SNEGSKA (reference sequence). This CDR3 has 13 residues. For the CDR3, the DNA is TGCAGTGCTCACGGTGGGAGCAATCGGCCCCAGCATTTT. Protein product: CSAHGGSNRPQHF.

This clonotype showed up just once. V usage is TRBV29-1 and J usage is TRBJ2-3; tentatively, D is TRBD2 (6 bases). Per germline, CDR1 SQVTM and CDR2 ANQGSEA. The CDR3 has 15 amino acids. V was cut by 7 bases and J by 0 bases, with 17 bases left in between. CDR3 residues: CSAGDWGTSTDTQYF. DNA for the CDR3: TGCAGCGCCGGGGATTGGGGGACTAGCACAGATACGCAGTATTTT.

This clonotype appeared many times. The rearrangement uses TRBV4-2 and TRBJ2-1; D is unclear. This CDR3 is built from 11 residues. Germline V CDR1 and CDR2: LGHNA, YNFKEQ. V was cut by 0 bases and J by 8 bases, with 2 bases left in between. CDR3 coding DNA: TGTGCCAGCAGCCAAGACCATGAGCAGTTCTTC. Protein sequence: CASSQDHEQFF.

The CDR3 reads CSARDLTGELFF. Written as DNA, the CDR3 is TGCAGTGCTAGGGACCTCACCGGGGAGCTGTTTTTT. The V call is TRBV20-1, the J call TRBJ2-2; D is unclear. Germline-derived CDR1 and CDR2 are DFQATT and SNEGSKA (reference sequence). Trimming shortened V by 3 bases and J by 4 bases, and 6 bases separated the two germline ends. The CDR3 has 12 residues.

This clonotype was seen more than once but under ten times. The rearrangement joins TRBV5-1 to TRBJ2-2, with no clear D. Trimming shortened V by 0 bases and J by 4 bases, and 7 bases separated the two germline ends. Germline V gene lookup returns CDR1 SGHRS and CDR2 YFSETQ. There are 14 residues in the CDR3. The CDR3 bases are TGCGCCAGCAGCTTGGGTGACTCCACCGGGGAGCTGTTTTTT. It codes for CASSLGDSTGELFF.

A word on this clonotype: One base away lies a much larger clone, so this may be a sequencing read error. V and J are TRBV5-1 and TRBJ2-1, with D tentatively TRBD1 (7 bases). Germline V CDR1 and CDR2: SGHRS, YFSETQ. CDR3 length: 15 amino acids. CDR3 nucleotides: TGCGCCAGCAGCGGGGGGACAGCCTCCTACAGTGAGCAGTTCTTC. It specifies CASSGGTASYSEQFF.

This sequence joins TRBV27 and TRBJ1-1; 7 bases match TRBD1. The CDR3 consists of 14 residues. Germline lookup yields CDR1 MNHEY and CDR2 SMNVEV (reference sequence). V dropped 6 bases and J dropped 4; count of bases not matched to a gene: 8. The CDR3 sequence: CASSLHDRATEAFF. CDR3 DNA: TGTGCCAGCAGCCTCCATGACAGGGCCACTGAAGCTTTCTTT.

For this clonotype: This could be a read error, since a much larger clone is one nucleotide away. CDR3 sequence reads: CAGSYSPGHTYGYTF. The CDR3 DNA is TGTGCCGGCAGTTACTCACCAGGGCACACCTATGGCTACACCTTC. The genes are TRBV6-5 and TRBJ1-2; tentatively, D is TRBD1 (5 bases). Looked up from germline, CDR1 is MNHEY and CDR2 is SVGAGI. This CDR3 region has 15 residues.

This clonotype was picked up many times. This chain uses TRBV29-1 with TRBJ2-1, with 8 bases fitting TRBD1. From germline, CDR1 is SQVTM and CDR2 ANQGSEA. The CDR3 is 13 amino acids. The CDR3 DNA follows: TGCATCGAAAGGGACAGGAATTTCAATGAGCAGTTCTTC. This translates into CIERDRNFNEQFF.

This clonotype was detected many times. This sequence joins TRBV6-5 and TRBJ2-3, with no clear D. Germline V gene sequence: CDR1 MNHEY, CDR2 SVGAGI. V lost 7 bases to trimming and J lost 0 bases, with 14 bases between them. CDR3 length: 15 residues. In DNA, the CDR3 is TGTGCCAGCACCGACCCGGGTGCGAGCACAGATACGCAGTATTTT. Translating it yields CASTDPGASTDTQYF.

The V gene is TRBV12-3 or TRBV12-4, the J gene TRBJ2-1; tentative D call: TRBD2 (6 bases). This CDR3 comprises 13 residues. Between the trimmed V and J ends, which lost 3 bases and 13 bases, there was a span of 16 bases. CDR3 loop: CASSFGEREAQFF. In DNA form, the CDR3 reads TGTGCCAGCAGTTTCGGGGAGAGGGAGGCCCAGTTCTTC.

This clonotype was seen repeatedly, ten times or more. V gene TRBV20-1 combines with J gene TRBJ1-4, with D perhaps TRBD1 (5 bases). This CDR3 comprises 12 residues. The germline V and J ends were trimmed by 3 bases and 8 bases, with 10 bases remaining between them. Germline lookup yields CDR1 DFQATT and CDR2 SNEGSKA (reference sequence). This chain's CDR3 is CSARIGDEKLFF. As DNA, the CDR3 is TGCAGTGCTAGGATAGGGGACGAAAAACTGTTTTTT.

This clonotype was seen a handful of times. The chain is built from TRBV27 and TRBJ2-1; D tentatively fits TRBD1 or TRBD2 (5 bases each). Judging by the DNA end, TRBJ2-7 fits better; the J call may be wrong. The germline gives CDR1 MNHEY, CDR2 SMNVEV (reference sequence). The CDR3 spans 14 residues. CDR3 sequence: CASSLNGAHNEQYF. The CDR3 DNA is TGTGCCAGCAGTTTGAACGGGGCCCACAATGAGCAGTACTTC.

The chain uses TRBV5-1 and TRBJ2-5; D perhaps matches TRBD2 (5 bases). The germline V gene encodes CDR1 SGHRS and CDR2 YFSETQ. This CDR3 region has 15 residues. The germline V and J ends were trimmed by 3 bases and 3 bases, with 15 bases remaining between them. The CDR3 is CASSWGADREETQYF. The CDR3 coding sequence is TGCGCCAGCAGCTGGGGAGCGGACCGGGAAGAGACCCAGTACTTC.

The CDR3 coding sequence is TGTGCCAGCAGCCAGCCCGGACAGGGGTTCTCTGGGGCCAACGTCCTGACTTTC. This sequence encodes CASSQPGQGFSGANVLTF. This chain connects TRBV3-1 to TRBJ2-6; 9 nucleotides match TRBD1. The germline CDR1 and CDR2 sequences are LGHDT and YNNKEL (reference sequence). The CDR3 consists of 18 residues. With 3 bases clipped from V and 0 bases from J, the junction kept 6 bases outside the gene matches.

The rearrangement links TRBV5-1 to TRBJ2-1; D uncertain. The CDR3 is 13 amino acids. The germline gives CDR1 SGHRS, CDR2 YFSETQ. V was pared by 5 bases and J by 7 bases, with 13 bases between. The CDR3 DNA reads as TGCGCCAGCAGAGTGCTGATGGGGAATGAGCAGTTCTTC. It yields the protein CASRVLMGNEQFF.

In regard to this clonotype: The junction differs from germline at one of its ends, possibly a read error. The rearrangement uses TRBV5-8 and TRBJ2-5; D is uncertain. Germline CDR1 SGHTS, CDR2 YDEGEE. The CDR3 is made up of 15 amino acids. The CDR3 protein is CANSFPRRPRETQYF. In nucleotides, the CDR3 is TGTGCCAACAGCTTCCCACGGCGGCCAAGGGAGACCCAGTACTTC.